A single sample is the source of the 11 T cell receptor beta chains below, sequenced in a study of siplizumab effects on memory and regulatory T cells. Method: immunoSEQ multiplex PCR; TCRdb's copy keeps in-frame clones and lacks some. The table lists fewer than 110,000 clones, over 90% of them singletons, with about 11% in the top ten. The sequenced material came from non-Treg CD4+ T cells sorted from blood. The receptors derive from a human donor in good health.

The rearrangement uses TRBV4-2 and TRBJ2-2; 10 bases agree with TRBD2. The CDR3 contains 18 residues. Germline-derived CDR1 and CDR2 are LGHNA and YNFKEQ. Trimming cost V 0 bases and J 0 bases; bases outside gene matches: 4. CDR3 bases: TGTGCCAGCAGCCAAGAAGGGGGGACTAGCGCGAACACCGGGGAGCTGTTTTTT. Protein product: CASSQEGGTSANTGELFF.

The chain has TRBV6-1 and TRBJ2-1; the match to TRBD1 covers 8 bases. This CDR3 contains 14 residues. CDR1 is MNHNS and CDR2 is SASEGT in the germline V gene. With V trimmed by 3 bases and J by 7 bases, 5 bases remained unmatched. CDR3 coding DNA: TGTGCCAGCAGTGAGGGACAGGTTGTGAATGAGCAGTTCTTC. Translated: CASSEGQVVNEQFF.

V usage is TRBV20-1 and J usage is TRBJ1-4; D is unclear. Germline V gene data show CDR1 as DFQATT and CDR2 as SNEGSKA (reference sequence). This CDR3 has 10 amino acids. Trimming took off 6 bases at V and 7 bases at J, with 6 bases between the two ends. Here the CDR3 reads CSALVEKLFF. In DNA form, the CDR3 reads TGCAGTGCCCTTGTTGAAAAACTGTTTTTT.

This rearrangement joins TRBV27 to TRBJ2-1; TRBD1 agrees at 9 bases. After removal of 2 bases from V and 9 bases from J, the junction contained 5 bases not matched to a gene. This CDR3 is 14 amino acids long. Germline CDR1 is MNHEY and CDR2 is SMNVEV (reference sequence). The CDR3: CASSLNRGQGEQFF. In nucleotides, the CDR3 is TGTGCCAGCAGTTTAAACAGGGGGCAGGGTGAGCAGTTCTTC.

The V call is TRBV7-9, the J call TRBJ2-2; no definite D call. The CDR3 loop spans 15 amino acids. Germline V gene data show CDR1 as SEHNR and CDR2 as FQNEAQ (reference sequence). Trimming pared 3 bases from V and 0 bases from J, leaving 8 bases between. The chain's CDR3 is CASSFARTNTGELFF. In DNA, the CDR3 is TGTGCCAGCAGCTTTGCCAGGACGAACACCGGGGAGCTGTTTTTT.

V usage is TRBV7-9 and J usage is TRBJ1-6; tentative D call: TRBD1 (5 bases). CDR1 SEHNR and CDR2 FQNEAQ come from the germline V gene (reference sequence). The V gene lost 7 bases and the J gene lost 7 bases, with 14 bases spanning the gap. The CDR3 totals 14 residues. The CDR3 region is CASTHRTGNSPLHF. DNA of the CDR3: TGTGCCAGCACCCACAGGACGGGAAATTCACCCCTCCACTTT.

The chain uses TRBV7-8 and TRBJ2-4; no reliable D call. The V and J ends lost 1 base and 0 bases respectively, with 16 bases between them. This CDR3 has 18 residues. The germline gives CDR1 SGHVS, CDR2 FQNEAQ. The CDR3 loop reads CASSLGRPGSLAKNIQYF. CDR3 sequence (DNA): TGTGCCAGCAGCTTAGGGCGGCCGGGCAGTCTAGCCAAAAACATTCAGTACTTC.

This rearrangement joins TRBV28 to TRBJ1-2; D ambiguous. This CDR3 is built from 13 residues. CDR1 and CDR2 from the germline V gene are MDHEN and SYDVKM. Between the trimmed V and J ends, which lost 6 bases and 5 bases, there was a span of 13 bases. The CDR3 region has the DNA TGTGCCAGCAGCCCCCCCCAGAGGTATGGCTACACCTTC. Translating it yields CASSPPQRYGYTF.

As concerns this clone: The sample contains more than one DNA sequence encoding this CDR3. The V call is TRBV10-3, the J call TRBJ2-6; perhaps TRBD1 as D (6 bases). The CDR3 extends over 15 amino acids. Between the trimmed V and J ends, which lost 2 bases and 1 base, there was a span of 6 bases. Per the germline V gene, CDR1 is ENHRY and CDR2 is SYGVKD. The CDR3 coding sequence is TGTGCCATCAGTGAGAGGGGGTCTGGGGCCAACGTCCTGACTTTC. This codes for CAISERGSGANVLTF.

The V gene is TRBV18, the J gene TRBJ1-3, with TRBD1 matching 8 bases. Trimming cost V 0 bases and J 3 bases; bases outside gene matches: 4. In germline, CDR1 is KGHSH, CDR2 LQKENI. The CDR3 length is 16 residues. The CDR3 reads CASSPPTGAFGNTIYF. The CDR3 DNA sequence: TGTGCCAGCTCACCACCGACAGGGGCATTTGGAAACACCATATATTTT.

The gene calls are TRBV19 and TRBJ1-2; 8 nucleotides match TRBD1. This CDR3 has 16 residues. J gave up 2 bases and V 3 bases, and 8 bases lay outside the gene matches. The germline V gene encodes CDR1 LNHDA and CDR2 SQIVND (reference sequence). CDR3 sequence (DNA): TGTGCCAGTAGTATCGGGACAGGAGAATTAAACTATGGCTACACCTTC. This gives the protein CASSIGTGELNYGYTF.